The table lists the clone carrying this TCR beta chain with a few counts. Its antigen remains unknown. Researchers report isolating at least 6.5 million PBMCs per sample. This record comes from a study of blood T cells in healthy people across ages. Then a second PCR, running roughly 6 to 12 cycles, was carried out with a sample-barcoded 5' primer and a J-beta primer mix. Via MiXCR, TCRdb re-called the 5' RACE reads, giving one row per CDR3 protein. The sample gives 1.5 million to 2 million distinct CDR3 sequences, over 25% of which show up once; roughly 8.2% is in the top ten. Study conclusions and caveats: Estimates based on one million T cells were treated as lower bounds. With unsorted PBMCs, a conclusive comparison of naive versus antigen-experienced cells was not possible.

The TCR originated in a young woman in good health. Sequenced: blood.

The CDR3 DNA is TGCGCCAGCAGCTTGTCGGCACAGACCTCCTACGAGCAGTACTTC. Protein product: CASSLSAQTSYEQYF. The V and J genes are TRBV5-1 and TRBJ2-4, with D unclear. Judging by the DNA end, TRBJ2-7 fits better; the J call may be wrong. The CDR3 consists of 15 residues. CDR1 is SGHRS and CDR2 is YFSETQ in the germline V gene.